Following are 27 T cell receptor beta chains from one sample sequenced in a study of shared clonotypes between healthy human individuals. The assay was immunoSEQ multiplex PCR, and TCRdb's table has in-frame clones only and misses some. The data show roughly 2.2 million clones, with about 92% seen just once and 0.35% to 0.5% held by the top ten. Sequencing was performed on naive CD4+ T cells from PBMCs. Subset in this sample: CD45RA+ positively selected. These receptors originate from a man between 18 and 29 years old in good health. Some clones in this sample may be carry-over from other donors' samples.

V is TRBV7-2 and J is TRBJ1-1, with 7 nucleotides matching TRBD1. Germline CDR1 and CDR2: SGHTA and FQGNSA. V trimming: 1 base; J trimming: 7 bases; junction bases outside the gene matches: 6. This CDR3 comprises 14 residues. In DNA, the CDR3 is TGTGCCAGCAGCTTAGTTCGAACAGGGGATGAAGCTTTCTTT. The encoded protein is CASSLVRTGDEAFF.

A remark on this clone: Other DNA variants within this sample encode the same CDR3. The chain recombines TRBV28 with TRBJ1-4, with 7 bases fitting TRBD1. Germline CDR1 reads MDHEN; CDR2 reads SYDVKM. The CDR3 loop spans 14 amino acids. The trim removed 5 bases at V and 2 bases at J, leaving 2 bases unmatched. DNA for the CDR3: TGTGCCAGCAGTCCAGGGGGGACTAATGAAAAACTGTTTTTT. It translates to CASSPGGTNEKLFF.

In DNA form, the CDR3 reads TGTGCCAGCACCGACAGGGGGCGCGGAGAGACCCAGTACTTC. Residues: CASTDRGRGETQYF. The chain links TRBV6-1 to TRBJ2-5; 10 bases fit TRBD1. The CDR3 loop spans 14 amino acids. After removal of 7 bases from V and 4 bases from J, the junction contained 6 bases not matched to a gene. Germline V CDR1 and CDR2: MNHNS, SASEGT.

V usage is TRBV2 and J usage is TRBJ1-4, with a possible D match to TRBD1 (5 bases). The V end was cut by 3 bases, the J end by 8 bases, with 7 bases between. This CDR3 is 12 amino acids long. CDR1 is SNHLY, CDR2 FYNNEI, per germline. The CDR3 region is CASSEGGEKLFF. Here the CDR3 DNA reads TGTGCCAGCAGTGAGGGGGGGGAAAAACTGTTTTTT.

This clone was seen only once. The chain is built from TRBV6-1 and TRBJ2-3; a possible D gene is TRBD2 (5 bases). The CDR3 totals 12 residues. The germline CDR1 and CDR2 sequences are MNHNS and SASEGT. The V end was cut by 5 bases, the J end by 5 bases, with 8 bases between. The CDR3 coding sequence is TGTGCCAGCAGTCCGGCGGGAGATACGCAGTATTTT. It encodes CASSPAGDTQYF.

V usage is TRBV20-1 and J usage is TRBJ2-1, with D unclear. This CDR3 contains 11 residues. With 5 bases removed from V and 7 bases from J, the gap between germline ends came to 9 bases. Germline CDR1 DFQATT, CDR2 SNEGSKA (reference sequence). The CDR3 here is CSAPNLNEQFF. DNA of the CDR3: TGCAGTGCTCCAAACCTAAATGAGCAGTTCTTC.

This chain links TRBV5-1 with TRBJ2-1; D perhaps matches TRBD2 (5 bases). Deletions cut 4 bases from V and 2 bases from J, with 13 bases between. CDR1 is SGHRS, CDR2 YFSETQ, per germline. CDR3 size: 15 residues. DNA for the CDR3: TGCGCCAGCAGCCCCATTACTAGTGCCTACAATGAGCAGTTCTTC. Residues: CASSPITSAYNEQFF.

CDR3 coding DNA: TGCAGCGCCTCTAGGGGAAGCTCCGGGGCCAACGTCCTGACTTTC. Translation: CSASRGSSGANVLTF. This chain links TRBV29-1 with TRBJ2-6; tentative D call: TRBD1 (5 bases). From germline, CDR1 is SQVTM and CDR2 ANQGSEA. The V end was cut by 7 bases, the J end by 4 bases, with 17 bases between. This CDR3 is built from 15 residues.

The J gene is TRBJ2-7, the V gene TRBV19; TRBD1 agrees at 7 bases. Germline values: CDR1 LNHDA, CDR2 SQIVND (reference sequence). This CDR3 comprises 15 residues. The V and J ends lost 1 base and 2 bases, in that order; junction bases with no gene match: 5. The CDR3 sequence: CASSIGTGSTYEQYF. CDR3 DNA: TGTGCCAGTAGTATAGGGACAGGTTCTACCTACGAGCAGTACTTC.

This chain connects TRBV2 to TRBJ2-5, with D possibly matching TRBD2 (6 bases). The CDR3 has 14 residues. Per the germline V gene, CDR1 is SNHLY and CDR2 is FYNNEI. V lost 5 bases and J 2 bases, leaving 12 bases between the germline ends. The CDR3 region is CASSFSGGQETQYF. CDR3 sequence (DNA): TGTGCCAGCAGTTTTAGCGGAGGACAAGAGACCCAGTACTTC.

V gene TRBV2 combines with J gene TRBJ1-1; possibly TRBD1 for D (6 bases). Trimming took 10 bases from V and 5 from J, leaving 17 bases between them. The CDR3 runs 13 residues. CDR1 and CDR2 (germline): SNHLY, FYNNEI. DNA of the CDR3: TGTGCCAAAGAAACAGGGAGAGGAACTGAAGCTTTCTTT. As protein: CAKETGRGTEAFF.

This clone was observed a single time. Other DNA sequences of this sample code for an identical CDR3. The genes are TRBV7-9 and TRBJ2-3; 8 positions match TRBD2. J lost 3 bases, V lost 5 bases, and 7 bases had no gene match. Germline CDR1 SEHNR, CDR2 FQNEAQ (reference sequence). This CDR3 is built from 15 residues. CDR3 coding DNA: TGTGCCAGCAGCCCGGTCGCGGGAGGTACAGATACGCAGTATTTT. Translating gives CASSPVAGGTDTQYF.

The chain employs TRBV27 and TRBJ1-5, with TRBD1 identical over 7 bases. After removal of 2 bases from V and 5 bases from J, the junction contained 3 bases not matched to a gene. The CDR3 is made up of 14 amino acids. CDR1 and CDR2 from the germline V gene are MNHEY and SMNVEV (reference sequence). CDR3 amino acids: CASSLNRGDQPQHF. The CDR3 nucleotides are TGTGCCAGCAGTTTAAACAGGGGCGATCAGCCCCAGCATTTT.

The chain has TRBV30 and TRBJ2-6; TRBD2 might be the D (6 bases). Trimming took off 6 bases at V and 0 bases at J, with 21 bases between the two ends. The germline gives CDR1 GTSNPN, CDR2 SVGIG (reference sequence). The CDR3 is 18 residues long. For the CDR3, the DNA is TGTGCCTGCCAGGTCCGGCAGGGACTTCGCTCTGGGGCCAACGTCCTGACTTTC. This gives the protein CACQVRQGLRSGANVLTF. Based on the CDR3 plus reference TRBV30 and TRBJ2-6, the full variable domain is SQTIHQWPATLVQPVGSPLSLECTVEGTSNPNLYWYRQAAGRGLQLLFYSVGIGQISSEVPQNLSASRPQDRQFILSSKKLLLSDSGFYLCACQVRQGLRSGANVLTFGAGSRLTVL.

The CDR3 loop is CASSRLAGLTGELFF. Written as DNA, the CDR3 is TGCGCCAGCAGCCGACTAGCGGGCCTCACCGGGGAGCTGTTTTTT. V and J are TRBV5-1 and TRBJ2-2, with 10 bases matching TRBD2. Germline loops: CDR1 SGHRS, CDR2 YFSETQ. The CDR3 covers 15 residues. V shed 4 bases, J shed 4 bases, and the junction held 4 bases outside the gene matches.

The genes are TRBV6-1 and TRBJ1-1; no firm D call. Trimming pared 6 bases from V and 3 bases from J, leaving 14 bases between. Per the germline V gene, CDR1 is MNHNS and CDR2 is SASEGT. The CDR3 runs 14 residues. The CDR3 protein is CASSPLNEDTEAFF. The CDR3, as DNA: TGTGCCAGCAGCCCGCTGAATGAAGACACTGAAGCTTTCTTT.

The rearrangement uses TRBV28 and TRBJ2-2, with D hard to call. The ends were cut back, 6 bases at V and 0 bases at J, with 5 bases in the middle. CDR1 is MDHEN, CDR2 SYDVKM, per germline. The CDR3 is 13 residues long. CDR3 protein: CASSTSNTGELFF. In DNA, the CDR3 is TGTGCCAGCAGCACCTCGAACACCGGGGAGCTGTTTTTT.

The chain recombines TRBV19 with TRBJ2-5, with D possibly matching TRBD1 (5 bases). Germline V lookup: CDR1 LNHDA, CDR2 SQIVND (reference sequence). Trimming left V 3 bases short and J 5 bases short, with 13 bases between. CDR3 length: 14 residues. This chain's CDR3 is CASSIRGRTETQYF. CDR3 nucleotides: TGTGCCAGTAGTATTAGGGGCAGGACGGAGACCCAGTACTTC. The full variable domain, completed using reference TRBV19 and TRBJ2-5, is DGGITQSPKYLFRKEGQNVTLSCEQNLNHDAMYWYRQDPGQGLRLIYYSQIVNDFQKGDIAEGYSVSREKKESFPLTVTSAQKNPTAFYLCASSIRGRTETQYFGPGTRLLVL.

This chain joins TRBV7-3 and TRBJ2-6; D is unclear. The CDR3 has 15 amino acids. Germline V CDR1 and CDR2: SGHTA, FQGTGA. V lost 1 base and J 2 bases, leaving 6 bases between the germline ends. The CDR3: CASSLIPAGANVLTF. CDR3 DNA sequence: TGTGCCAGCAGCTTAATTCCGGCTGGGGCCAACGTCCTGACTTTC.

This clone is a singleton in its sample. This chain links TRBV4-1 with TRBJ1-5, with D maybe TRBD1 (6 bases). V was clipped by 3 bases and J by 6 bases, with 24 bases between them. The CDR3 extends over 18 amino acids. Germline lookup yields CDR1 MGHRA and CDR2 YSYEKL. CDR3 nucleotides: TGCGCCAGCAGCCACAGAAGGGGGGGAGAGGAAAAAGGTCAGCCCCAGCATTTT. Residues: CASSHRRGGEEKGQPQHF.

This chain links TRBV5-1 with TRBJ2-5, with no clear D. The CDR3 has 14 residues. Trimming removed 3 bases from V and 5 bases from J, with 14 bases in between. Germline V CDR1 and CDR2: SGHRS, YFSETQ. DNA for the CDR3: TGCGCCAGCAGCTCCGGGCCCCGGTCGGAGACCCAGTACTTC. It yields the protein CASSSGPRSETQYF.

As regards this clone: The same CDR3 is also encoded by other DNA sequences in this sample. The V call is TRBV6-6, the J call TRBJ2-7; 7 bases align to TRBD2. CDR1 is MNHNY, CDR2 SVGAGI, per germline (reference sequence). V dropped 5 bases and J dropped 1; count of bases not matched to a gene: 2. The CDR3 runs 13 residues. The CDR3 protein is CASSASGSYEQYF. DNA for the CDR3: TGTGCCAGCAGTGCTAGCGGATCCTACGAGCAGTACTTC.

The chain has TRBV5-1 and TRBJ2-3, with D perhaps being TRBD1 or TRBD2 (5 bases each). Germline V CDR1 and CDR2: SGHRS, YFSETQ. The length of the CDR3 is 17 residues. Between the trimmed V and J ends, which lost 5 bases and 2 bases, there was a span of 21 bases. In DNA, the CDR3 is TGCGCCAGCAGAGACAGACACGGACTCACCTTCACAGATACGCAGTATTTT. The encoded protein is CASRDRHGLTFTDTQYF. The whole variable domain, filled in from reference TRBV5-1 and TRBJ2-3, reads KAGVTQTPRYLIKTRGQQVTLSCSPISGHRSVSWYQQTPGQGLQFLFEYFSETQRNKGNFPGRFSGRQFSNSRSEMNVSTLELGDSALYLCASRDRHGLTFTDTQYFGPGTRLTVL.

The J gene is TRBJ2-7, the V gene TRBV11-2, with a weak D call TRBD2 (7 bases). The CDR3 covers 14 residues. With 8 bases removed from V and 5 bases from J, the gap between germline ends came to 19 bases. Looked up from germline, CDR1 is SGHAT and CDR2 is FQNNGV. As DNA, the CDR3 is TGTGCCAGCGCCGGCGGGGGCCGGTATGACGAGCAGTACTTC. It specifies CASAGGGRYDEQYF.

As concerns this clone: Additional DNA sequences in this sample encode the identical CDR3. The chain links TRBV28 to TRBJ2-4, with 9 bases that match TRBD1. CDR1 is MDHEN and CDR2 is SYDVKM in the germline V gene. CDR3 length: 16 residues. The J segment lost 0 bases and the V segment lost 6 bases, leaving 6 bases of the junction unmatched. The CDR3 is CASSLQGALAKNIQYF. CDR3 nucleotides: TGTGCCAGCAGCTTACAGGGGGCACTAGCCAAAAACATTCAGTACTTC.

The chain carries TRBV18 and TRBJ2-3, with TRBD1 matching over 10 bases. In germline, CDR1 is KGHSH, CDR2 LQKENI. With 3 bases clipped from V and 4 bases from J, the junction kept 16 bases outside the gene matches. This CDR3 spans 19 amino acids. DNA of the CDR3: TGTGCCAGCTCACCGGGGACATATCCGGGACAGGGGAATTCAGATACGCAGTATTTT. Its protein is CASSPGTYPGQGNSDTQYF. The full variable domain, with the rest looked up from reference TRBV18 and TRBJ2-3, is NAGVMQNPRHLVRRRGQEARLRCSPMKGHSHVYWYRQLPEEGLKFMVYLQKENIIDESGMPKERFSAEFPKEGPSILRIQQVVRGDSAAYFCASSPGTYPGQGNSDTQYFGPGTRLTVL.

This chain joins TRBV4-3 and TRBJ2-1; D ambiguous. CDR3 size: 14 residues. Germline assignment: CDR1 LGHNA and CDR2 YSLEER. V lost 2 bases and J 7 bases, leaving 12 bases between the germline ends. CDR3 coding DNA: TGCGCCAGCAGCCAACCTTTAGTGTGGAATGAGCAGTTCTTC. Amino acid sequence: CASSQPLVWNEQFF.